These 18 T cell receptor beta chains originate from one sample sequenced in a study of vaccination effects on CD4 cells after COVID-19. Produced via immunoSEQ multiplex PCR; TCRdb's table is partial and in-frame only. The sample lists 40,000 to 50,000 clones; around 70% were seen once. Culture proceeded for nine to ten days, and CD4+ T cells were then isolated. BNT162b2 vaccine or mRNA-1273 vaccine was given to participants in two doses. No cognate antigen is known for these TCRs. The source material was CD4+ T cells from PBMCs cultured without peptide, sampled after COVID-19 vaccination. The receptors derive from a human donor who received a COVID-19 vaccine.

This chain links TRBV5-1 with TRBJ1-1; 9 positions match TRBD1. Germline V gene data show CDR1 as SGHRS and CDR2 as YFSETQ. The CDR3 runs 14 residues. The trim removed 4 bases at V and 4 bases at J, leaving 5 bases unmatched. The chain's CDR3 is CASSQGQGFTEAFF. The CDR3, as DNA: TGCGCCAGCAGCCAGGGACAGGGTTTCACTGAAGCTTTCTTT.

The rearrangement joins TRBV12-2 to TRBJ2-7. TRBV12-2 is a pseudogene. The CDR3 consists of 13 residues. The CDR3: CASRPGPPAEQYF. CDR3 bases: TGTGCAAGTCGCCCCGGCCCCCCCGCCGAGCAGTACTTC.

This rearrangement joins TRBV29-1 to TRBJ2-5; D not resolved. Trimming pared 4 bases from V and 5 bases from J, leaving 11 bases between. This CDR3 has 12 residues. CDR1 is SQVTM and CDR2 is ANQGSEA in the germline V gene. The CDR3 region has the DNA TGCAGCGTTGTCCAGCCTGGGGAGACCCAGTACTTC. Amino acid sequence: CSVVQPGETQYF.

Here the CDR3 DNA reads TGTGCCAGCAGTGAATGGGACAGGGGGCCTTACGAGCAGTACTTC. Translation gives CASSEWDRGPYEQYF. The genes are TRBV2 and TRBJ2-7; TRBD1 matches 12 bases. With V trimmed by 2 bases and J by 4 bases, 3 bases remained unmatched. Germline V gene data show CDR1 as SNHLY and CDR2 as FYNNEI. The CDR3 length is 15 residues.

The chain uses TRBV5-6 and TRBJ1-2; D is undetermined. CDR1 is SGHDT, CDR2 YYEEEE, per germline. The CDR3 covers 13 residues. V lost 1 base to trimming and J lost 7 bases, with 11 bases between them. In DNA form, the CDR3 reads TGTGCCAGCAGCTTGATCACAGAGGGTGGCTACACCTTC. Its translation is CASSLITEGGYTF.

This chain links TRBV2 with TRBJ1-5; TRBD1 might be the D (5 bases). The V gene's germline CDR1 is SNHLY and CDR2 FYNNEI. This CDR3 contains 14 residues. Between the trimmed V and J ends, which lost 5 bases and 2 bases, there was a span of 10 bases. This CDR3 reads CASSQTGGNQPQHF. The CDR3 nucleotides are TGTGCCAGCAGTCAAACGGGGGGCAATCAGCCCCAGCATTTT.

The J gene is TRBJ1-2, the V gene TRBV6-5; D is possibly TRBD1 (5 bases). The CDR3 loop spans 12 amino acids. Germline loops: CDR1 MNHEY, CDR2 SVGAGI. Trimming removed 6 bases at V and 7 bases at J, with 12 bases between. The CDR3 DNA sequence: TGTGCCAGCAGAAAGCAGGGCGGTGGCTACACCTTC. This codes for CASRKQGGGYTF.

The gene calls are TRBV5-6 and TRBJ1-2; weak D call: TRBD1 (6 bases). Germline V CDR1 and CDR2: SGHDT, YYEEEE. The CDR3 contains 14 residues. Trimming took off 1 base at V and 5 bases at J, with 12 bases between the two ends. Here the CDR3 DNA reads TGTGCCAGCAGCTTGAAGGGGGTTAGGTATGGCTACACCTTC. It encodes CASSLKGVRYGYTF.

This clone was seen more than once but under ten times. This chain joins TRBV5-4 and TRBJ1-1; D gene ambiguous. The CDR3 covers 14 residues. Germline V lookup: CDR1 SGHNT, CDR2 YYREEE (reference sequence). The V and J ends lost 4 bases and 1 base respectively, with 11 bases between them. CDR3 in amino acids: CASSRLWGNTEAFF. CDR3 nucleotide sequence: TGTGCCAGCAGCCGATTATGGGGGAACACTGAAGCTTTCTTT.

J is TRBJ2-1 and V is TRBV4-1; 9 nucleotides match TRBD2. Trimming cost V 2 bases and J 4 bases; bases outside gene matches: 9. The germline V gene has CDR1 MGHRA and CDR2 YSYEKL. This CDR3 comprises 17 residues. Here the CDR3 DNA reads TGCGCCAGCAGCCAATACGACAGCGGGGGGTATTACAATGAGCAGTTCTTC. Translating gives CASSQYDSGGYYNEQFF.

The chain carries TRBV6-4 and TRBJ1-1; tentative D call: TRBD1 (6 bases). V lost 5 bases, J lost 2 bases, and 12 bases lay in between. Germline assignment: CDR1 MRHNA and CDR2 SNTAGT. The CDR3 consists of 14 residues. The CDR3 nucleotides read TGTGCCAGCAGTTCGGGACACACTAACACTGAAGCTTTCTTT. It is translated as CASSSGHTNTEAFF.

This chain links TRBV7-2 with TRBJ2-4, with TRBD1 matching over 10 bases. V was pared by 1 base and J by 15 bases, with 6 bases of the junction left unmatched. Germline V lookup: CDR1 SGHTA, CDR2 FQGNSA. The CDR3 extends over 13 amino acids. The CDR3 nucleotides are TGTGCCAGCAGCTTAGTGGACAGGGGGATCCCGTACTTC. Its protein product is CASSLVDRGIPYF.

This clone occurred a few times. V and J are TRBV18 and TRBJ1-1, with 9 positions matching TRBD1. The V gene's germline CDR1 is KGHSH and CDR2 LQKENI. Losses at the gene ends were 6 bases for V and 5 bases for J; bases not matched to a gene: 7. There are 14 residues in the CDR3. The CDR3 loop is CASSEGQGGTEAFF. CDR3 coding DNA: TGTGCCAGCTCCGAGGGACAGGGTGGGACTGAAGCTTTCTTT. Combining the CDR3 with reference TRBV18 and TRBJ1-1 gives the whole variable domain NAGVMQNPRHLVRRRGQEARLRCSPMKGHSHVYWYRQLPEEGLKFMVYLQKENIIDESGMPKERFSAEFPKEGPSILRIQQVVRGDSAAYFCASSEGQGGTEAFFGQGTRLTVV.

CDR3 DNA sequence: TGTGCCAGCAGCCGAACTAGCGGGGCTCCCTACGAGCAGTACTTC. It yields the protein CASSRTSGAPYEQYF. The V and J genes are TRBV5-8 and TRBJ2-7; TRBD2 matches at 10 bases. The germline V gene encodes CDR1 SGHTS and CDR2 YDEGEE. J was trimmed by 2 bases and V by 4 bases; bases with no gene match: 6. The CDR3 length is 15 residues.

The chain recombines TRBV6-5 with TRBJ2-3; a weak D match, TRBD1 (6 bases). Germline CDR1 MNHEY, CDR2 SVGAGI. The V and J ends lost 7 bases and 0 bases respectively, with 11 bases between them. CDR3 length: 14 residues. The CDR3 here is CASTLQGSTDTQYF. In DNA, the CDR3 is TGTGCCAGCACCTTACAGGGTAGCACAGATACGCAGTATTTT.

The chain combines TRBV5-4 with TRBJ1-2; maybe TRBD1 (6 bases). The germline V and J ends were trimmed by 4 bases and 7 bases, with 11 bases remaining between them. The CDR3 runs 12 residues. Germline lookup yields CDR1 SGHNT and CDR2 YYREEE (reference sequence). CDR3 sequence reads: CASSPQGGGYTF. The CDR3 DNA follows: TGTGCCAGCAGCCCTCAAGGGGGTGGCTACACCTTC.

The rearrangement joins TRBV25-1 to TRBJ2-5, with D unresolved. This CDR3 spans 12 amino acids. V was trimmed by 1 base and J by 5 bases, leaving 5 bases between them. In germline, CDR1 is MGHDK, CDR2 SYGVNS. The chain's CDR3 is CASSEFRETQYF. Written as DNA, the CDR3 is TGTGCCAGCAGTGAATTCCGTGAGACCCAGTACTTC.

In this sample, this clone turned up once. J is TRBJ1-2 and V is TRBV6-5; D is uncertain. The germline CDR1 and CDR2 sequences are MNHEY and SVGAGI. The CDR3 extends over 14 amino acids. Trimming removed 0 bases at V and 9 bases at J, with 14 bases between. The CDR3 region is CASSYSMGVWSYTF. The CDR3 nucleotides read TGTGCCAGCAGTTACTCGATGGGTGTATGGAGCTACACCTTC.